This TCR beta chain is drawn from a study of T cell responses to AZD1222 COVID-19 vaccine. Study results and limitations: Dominant CD4 TCR responses targeted spike regions 160-218 and 743-854. Females made up more of the donors, who were largely white British, and clonal diversity may have come out too low. The study sampled repertoires only after the peak T cell response.

Only in-frame clones appear in the TCRdb table, and some are missing; sequencing was by immunoSEQ multiplex PCR. This sample has approximately 160,000 clones, with 90% found just once. J lost 2 bases, V lost 4 bases, and 7 bases had no gene match. The CDR3 contains 17 residues. Per germline, CDR1 LNHDA and CDR2 SQIVND (reference sequence). On this clone itself: Its antigen remains unidentified.

The TCR was taken from an adult in good health. The rearrangement joins TRBV19 to TRBJ2-6, with 8 positions matching TRBD1. The source material was peripheral blood, sampled on day 0 of AZD1222 vaccination. The CDR3 bases are TGTGCCAGTAGTAGGATCCAGGGGGCGGCTGGGGCCAACGTCCTGACTTTC. Protein sequence: CASSRIQGAAGANVLTF. Using reference TRBV19 and TRBJ2-6 for the parts outside the CDR3, the full variable domain is DGGITQSPKYLFRKEGQNVTLSCEQNLNHDAMYWYRQDPGQGLRLIYYSQIVNDFQKGDIAEGYSVSREKKESFPLTVTSAQKNPTAFYLCASSRIQGAAGANVLTFGAGSRLTVL.